A selection of T cell receptor beta chains follows, all from one sample in a study of T cells in Graves' hyperthyroidism and ophthalmopathy. Each CDR3 protein is one row after TCRdb ran MiXCR on the multiplex PCR reads. Of about 500,000 distinct CDR3 sequences detected, 35% to 50% appear once; the ten largest clones hold about two fifths. Sequenced material: peripheral blood or thyroid tissue (not recorded which). The receptors were sampled from an adult woman with Graves' disease, either hyperthyroidism or ophthalmopathy (not recorded which). The CDR3 runs from the conserved cysteine through the conserved F or W. The order of the fields is CDR3 protein, CDR3 DNA, V gene, D gene, clone size, J gene. A D gene is named only where the DNA matches it firmly. The listing skips clone size in some rows; elsewhere it reads once, few, many or a size class.

CDR3 protein: CASSSYETQYF
CDR3 DNA: TGTGCCAGCAGTTCTTACGAGACCCAGTACTTC
V gene: TRBV6-2/TRBV6-3
D gene: NA
clone size: many
J gene: TRBJ2-5

CDR3 protein: CSVVGLAGQSGELFF
CDR3 DNA: TGCAGCGTTGTAGGACTAGCGGGACAGAGCGGGGAGCTGTTTTTT
V gene: TRBV29-1
D gene: TRBD2
clone size: many
J gene: TRBJ2-2

CDR3 protein: CASGSGAGTEAFF
CDR3 DNA: TGCGCCAGCGGTTCAGGGGCGGGCACTGAAGCTTTCTTT
V gene: TRBV5-1
D gene: NA
clone size: NA
J gene: TRBJ1-1

CDR3 protein: CSAYGLAGGWGETQYF
CDR3 DNA: TGCAGTGCCTACGGACTAGCGGGAGGCTGGGGGGAGACCCAGTACTTC
V gene: TRBV20-1
D gene: TRBD2
clone size: many
J gene: TRBJ2-5

CDR3 protein: CASSVFTDTQYF
CDR3 DNA: TGTGCCAGTAGTGTTTTCACAGATACGCAGTATTTT
V gene: TRBV19
D gene: NA
clone size: NA
J gene: TRBJ2-3

CDR3 protein: CASSVSSGETQYF
CDR3 DNA: TGTGCCAGCAGCGTATCGAGCGGGGAGACCCAGTACTTC
V gene: TRBV9
D gene: NA
clone size: NA
J gene: TRBJ2-5

CDR3 protein: CASSELGPFSNQPQHF
CDR3 DNA: TGTGCCAGCAGTGAATTGGGGCCCTTTAGCAATCAGCCCCAGCATTTT
V gene: TRBV2
D gene: NA
clone size: many
J gene: TRBJ1-5

CDR3 protein: CASTQGGAVDGYTF
CDR3 DNA: TGTGCCAGCACCCAGGGGGGGGCTGTCGATGGCTACACCTTC
V gene: TRBV7-9
D gene: TRBD1
clone size: once
J gene: TRBJ1-2

CDR3 protein: CSVEEGNTEAFF
CDR3 DNA: TGCAGCGTAGAAGAGGGTAACACTGAAGCTTTCTTT
V gene: TRBV20-1
D gene: NA
clone size: NA
J gene: TRBJ1-1

CDR3 protein: CASSSPGSSGELFF
CDR3 DNA: TGTGCCAGCAGTTCACCCGGGAGTTCCGGGGAGCTGTTTTTT
V gene: TRBV2
D gene: NA
clone size: NA
J gene: TRBJ2-2

CDR3 protein: CASSPDRGPFHEQYF
CDR3 DNA: TGTGCCAGTAGTCCGGACAGGGGACCTTTCCACGAGCAGTACTTC
V gene: TRBV19
D gene: TRBD1
clone size: once
J gene: TRBJ2-7

CDR3 protein: CASGSRGRTEAFF
CDR3 DNA: TGTGCCAGCGGCTCCCGGGGCCGCACTGAAGCTTTCTTT
V gene: TRBV7-9
D gene: NA
clone size: few
J gene: TRBJ1-1

CDR3 protein: CSGRQGWAEAFF
CDR3 DNA: TGCAGCGGAAGGCAGGGGTGGGCTGAAGCTTTCTTT
V gene: TRBV29-1
D gene: NA
clone size: many
J gene: TRBJ1-1

CDR3 protein: CASSLSHGQRANYGYTF
CDR3 DNA: TGTGCCAGCAGTTTATCCCATGGGCAGAGAGCTAACTATGGCTACACCTTC
V gene: TRBV25-1
D gene: NA
clone size: NA
J gene: TRBJ1-2

CDR3 protein: CASSLKGTGGRGGYTF
CDR3 DNA: TGTGCCAGCAGTTTAAAGGGTACAGGGGGCAGGGGAGGCTACACCTTC
V gene: TRBV10-2
D gene: TRBD1
clone size: NA
J gene: TRBJ1-2

CDR3 protein: CASTLTSGGPGELFF
CDR3 DNA: TGTGCCAGCACCCTGACTAGCGGGGGACCCGGGGAGCTGTTTTTT
V gene: TRBV28
D gene: TRBD2
clone size: few
J gene: TRBJ2-2

CDR3 protein: CASSLDQGYEQYF
CDR3 DNA: TGTGCCAGCAGCTTAGATCAGGGATACGAGCAGTACTTC
V gene: TRBV7-6
D gene: NA
clone size: many
J gene: TRBJ2-7

CDR3 protein: CASSSQGRGRTEAFF
CDR3 DNA: TGTGCCAGCAGTTCCCAGGGGAGGGGCCGGACTGAAGCTTTCTTT
V gene: TRBV28
D gene: NA
clone size: NA
J gene: TRBJ1-1

CDR3 protein: CATSRDRNYEQYF
CDR3 DNA: TGTGCCACCAGCAGGGACAGGAACTACGAGCAGTACTTC
V gene: TRBV15
D gene: TRBD1
clone size: NA
J gene: TRBJ2-7

CDR3 protein: CASTTSGSMNTEAFF
CDR3 DNA: TGTGCCAGCACCACCTCTGGCAGCATGAACACTGAAGCTTTCTTT
V gene: TRBV7-2
D gene: NA
clone size: few
J gene: TRBJ1-1

CDR3 protein: CASSSGQRIRAGYF
CDR3 DNA: TGTGCCAGCAGCTCTGGACAGAGGATAAGAGCGGGGTACTTC
V gene: TRBV7-2
D gene: NA
clone size: many
J gene: TRBJ2-5

CDR3 protein: CARAGTEQYF
CDR3 DNA: TGTGCCCGGGCGGGGACCGAGCAGTACTTC
V gene: TRBV28
D gene: NA
clone size: few
J gene: TRBJ2-7

CDR3 protein: CASSLFVMSYEQYF
CDR3 DNA: TGTGCCAGCAGCTTGTTCGTCATGTCCTACGAGCAGTACTTC
V gene: TRBV7-2
D gene: NA
clone size: once
J gene: TRBJ2-7

CDR3 protein: CASRAGGYEQYF
CDR3 DNA: TGTGCCAGCAGAGCAGGGGGGTACGAGCAGTACTTC
V gene: TRBV7-9
D gene: NA
clone size: few
J gene: TRBJ2-7

CDR3 protein: CATGGWVRELFF
CDR3 DNA: TGTGCCACAGGGGGCTGGGTCAGGGAGTTGTTTTTT
V gene: TRBV10-3
D gene: TRBD1
clone size: NA
J gene: TRBJ2-2

CDR3 protein: CASSLLSRGGGHGNQPQHF
CDR3 DNA: TGTGCCAGCAGCTTGTTGTCCCGGGGGGGGGGCCATGGCAATCAGCCCCAGCATTTT
V gene: TRBV5-7
D gene: NA
clone size: NA
J gene: TRBJ1-5

CDR3 protein: CASRDRAWGEKLFF
CDR3 DNA: TGTGCCAGCAGGGACAGGGCATGGGGTGAAAAACTGTTTTTT
V gene: TRBV6-1
D gene: TRBD1
clone size: many
J gene: TRBJ1-4

CDR3 protein: CASSASTDGNTEAFF
CDR3 DNA: TGTGCCAGCTCAGCATCAACCGACGGGAACACTGAAGCTTTCTTT
V gene: TRBV18
D gene: NA
clone size: NA
J gene: TRBJ1-1

CDR3 protein: CASSSRAGQETQYF
CDR3 DNA: TGTGCCAGCAGCAGTCGAGCGGGCCAAGAGACCCAGTACTTC
V gene: TRBV11-2
D gene: NA
clone size: NA
J gene: TRBJ2-5

CDR3 protein: CATRPPSGQQTYEQYF
CDR3 DNA: TGTGCCACTAGGCCCCCTTCGGGGCAGCAGACCTACGAGCAGTACTTC
V gene: TRBV7-6
D gene: NA
clone size: few
J gene: TRBJ2-7

CDR3 protein: CASSTTTGAGNTIYF
CDR3 DNA: TGTGCCAGCAGCACTACGACAGGGGCCGGAAACACCATATATTTT
V gene: TRBV7-2
D gene: TRBD1
clone size: many
J gene: TRBJ1-3

CDR3 protein: CASSATRTEAFF
CDR3 DNA: TGCGCCAGCAGTGCCACGAGGACTGAAGCTTTCTTT
V gene: TRBV10-1
D gene: NA
clone size: NA
J gene: TRBJ1-1

CDR3 protein: CASSDRRFTGELFF
CDR3 DNA: TGTGCCAGCAGTGATAGGAGGTTCACCGGGGAGCTGTTTTTT
V gene: TRBV2
D gene: NA
clone size: many
J gene: TRBJ2-2

CDR3 protein: CSAALGDNQPQHF
CDR3 DNA: TGCAGTGCTGCTTTAGGAGACAATCAGCCCCAGCATTTT
V gene: TRBV20-1
D gene: NA
clone size: many
J gene: TRBJ1-5

CDR3 protein: CSAQEGNTEAFF
CDR3 DNA: TGCAGCGCCCAGGAGGGGAACACTGAAGCTTTCTTT
V gene: TRBV29-1
D gene: NA
clone size: many
J gene: TRBJ1-1